This entry is about one T cell receptor (beta chain). The antigen remains unidentified. The CDR3 contains 15 residues. V gave up 1 base and J gave up 1 base; unmatched junction bases: 4. Germline V gene data show CDR1 as SGHDN and CDR2 as FVKESK. In the PCR, 60 Vbeta and 13 Jbeta primers were used. Using immunoSEQ multiplex PCR, the repertoire was profiled, and TCRdb retains in-frame clones only, with some absent. The sample holds fewer than 120,000 clones, roughly 84% seen once. The donors were healthy bone marrow donors. These data come from a study of cytomegalovirus exposure and HLA in healthy donors. Study conclusions and caveats: When analyzed later, a missense DCLRE1C variant was found to be linked to TCR beta V- and J-gene trimming.

Sequencing used PBMCs. The receptor's source is a man aged 30 to 39 in good health and CMV-seropositive. The V and J genes are TRBV14 and TRBJ2-7, with TRBD1 matching over 7 bases. The CDR3 loop reads CASSQAGTASYEQYF. The CDR3 coding sequence is TGTGCCAGCAGCCAAGCCGGGACAGCTTCCTACGAGCAGTACTTC.